Described below is a single T cell receptor beta chain sequence and its context. No antigen is known for it. Building of the TCR beta libraries involved iRepertoire HTBI primers and Arm-PCR of CDR3 regions. TCRdb itself ran the multiplex PCR reads through MiXCR, one entry per CDR3 protein. The sample lists 550,000 to 700,000 distinct CDR3 sequences, 16% occurring once. These data are taken from a study of regulatory T cells in long-lasting Graves disease. In the study overall: Patients newly diagnosed with Graves' had been on antithyroid drugs for under 3 months.

Study-level points and caveats: Patients whose Graves' disease persisted exhibited lower TCR diversity than those newly diagnosed.

Time point: newly diagnosed GD, antithyroid drugs for less than 3 months. The TCR library was prepared using RNA isolated from PBMCs. The same sample was also studied in work on T cells in Graves' hyperthyroidism and ophthalmopathy. From that paper: Among clonotypes expanded in thyroid above 0.001, most were also found in blood.

The specimen was peripheral blood mononuclear cells (PBMCs), collected at new diagnosis, from a patient treated with antithyroid drugs. The receptor was derived from a man between 18 and 29 years old with Graves disease.

The CDR3 loop reads CATASGGGYNEQFF. In nucleotides, the CDR3 is TGTGCCACTGCGTCAGGGGGAGGCTACAATGAGCAGTTCTTC. This chain joins TRBV24-1 and TRBJ2-1; D possibly corresponds to TRBD1 (7 bases). V was clipped by 10 bases and J by 3 bases, with 15 bases between them. Germline V lookup: CDR1 KGHDR, CDR2 SFDVKD. The CDR3 extends over 14 amino acids.